These T cell receptor beta chains were read from a single sample in a study of T cell responses to AZD1222 COVID-19 vaccine. TCRdb's copy holds only in-frame clones and misses some; the assay was immunoSEQ multiplex PCR. The sample lists some 120,000 clones, approximately 88% seen once, with over 15% in the top ten. The starting material was peripheral blood, obtained on day 0 of MenACWY control vaccination. The receptors derive from an adult in good health. Each CDR3 is given with its conserved first and last residue. The order of the fields is V gene, D gene, clone size, J gene, CDR3 DNA, CDR3 protein. The D gene is left open where the match is weak. For some rows the clone size is stated as once, few or many, or as a class when expanded; others skip it.

>TRBV3-1/TRBV3-2|-|once|TRBJ2-6
TGTGCCAGCAGCCAAGTTCCAGCGGGCGGCTCTGGGGCCAACGTCCTGACTTTC
CASSQVPAGGSGANVLTF
>TRBV6-1|TRBD1|-|TRBJ2-2
TGTGCCAGCAGTGACCGCCACAGGGGGAACACCGGGGAGCTGTTTTTT
CASSDRHRGNTGELFF
>TRBV28|-|-|TRBJ1-5
TGTGCCAGCAGTTCTCCAGGTGGGAGCAATCAGCCCCAGCATTTT
CASSSPGGSNQPQHF
>TRBV27|TRBD1|-|TRBJ2-4
TGTGCCAGCAGCCCTCACCGGGACAGGGGATGGTACCATCCAAACATTCAGTACTTC
CASSPHRDRGWYHPNIQYF
>TRBV18|-|-|TRBJ2-7
TGTGCCAGCTCACCAAGACAGACTTGGGGTTACGAGCAGTACTTC
CASSPRQTWGYEQYF
>TRBV19|-|-|TRBJ1-5
TGTGCCAGTAGTCCTCGGAGCGCGGAGAATCAGCCCCAGCATTTT
CASSPRSAENQPQHF
>TRBV28|-|-|TRBJ2-4
TGTGCCAGCCTAGGGGGGGCGGAAAACATTCAGTACTTC
CASLGGAENIQYF
>TRBV5-1|-|-|TRBJ2-2
TGCGCCAGCAGCTTGGTACCGGTGTCGAACACCGGGGAGCTGTTTTTT
CASSLVPVSNTGELFF
>TRBV6-1|-|-|TRBJ2-7
TGTGCCAGCAGTGACCTCTACGAGCAGTACTTC
CASSDLYEQYF
>TRBV5-1|TRBD1|once|TRBJ2-6
TGCGCCAGCAGCTTGCCTGGGACAGGGAGACGTGGGGCCAACGTCCTGACTTTC
CASSLPGTGRRGANVLTF
>TRBV7-9|-|-|TRBJ2-1
TGTGCCAGCAGCTTAGGCACAAGGCTAGATGGCGATGAGCAGTTCTTC
CASSLGTRLDGDEQFF
>TRBV2|-|once|TRBJ1-5
TGTGCCAGCAATAAGAATAGCAATCAGCCCCAGCATTTT
CASNKNSNQPQHF
>TRBV6-5|TRBD1|-|TRBJ1-2
TGTGCCAGCAGTTCGCTCCCCCTCCAGGGGGGCTATGGCTACACCTTC
CASSSLPLQGGYGYTF
>TRBV30|-|-|TRBJ1-5
TGTGCCTGGAGTGTGGGGAAGAATCAGCCCCAGCATTTT
CAWSVGKNQPQHF
>TRBV4-1|-|-|TRBJ2-4
TGCGCCAGCAGCAAAGGGAGCGGCGAAAACATTCAGTACTTC
CASSKGSGENIQYF
>TRBV18|TRBD1|few|TRBJ2-4
TGTGCCAGCTCACGTGGACAGGGCCGGGCGGACATTCAGTACTTC
CASSRGQGRADIQYF
>TRBV4-1|TRBD1|-|TRBJ1-1
TGCGCCAGCAGGTCTTACGAGGGGAGGGGGCGTCGGGCTTTCTTT
CASRSYEGRGRRAFF
>TRBV11-3|-|-|TRBJ2-7
TGTGCCAGCAGCTCGGGGTCCTTTGGACGGCAGTACTTC
CASSSGSFGRQYF